The 26 T cell receptor beta chains below come from one sample, sequenced in a study of shared clonotypes between healthy human individuals. The protocol was immunoSEQ multiplex PCR, while the TCRdb copy is restricted to in-frame clones and leaves out a portion. The sample lists about 2.1 million clones, just over 90% seen once, with about 1.8% in the top ten. CD45RO-negative, CCR7-selected cells formed the naive CD8 fraction, which excluded terminally differentiated effector memory CD45RA+ cells. Sequencing used naive CD8+ T cells from PBMCs. These receptors were collected from a man between 18 and 29 years old in good health. Some clones in this sample may be carry-over from other donors' samples.

CDR3 region: CATGPWRSRVAYNEQFF. The CDR3 coding sequence is TGTGCCACTGGTCCCTGGCGGTCGAGGGTCGCCTACAATGAGCAGTTCTTC. The rearrangement uses TRBV27 and TRBJ2-1; maybe TRBD2 (5 bases). V was pared by 10 bases and J by 2 bases, with 24 bases between. The germline gives CDR1 MNHEY, CDR2 SMNVEV (reference sequence). The CDR3 has 17 residues.

The rearrangement joins TRBV29-1 to TRBJ2-5; D unresolved. V was clipped by 3 bases and J by 0 bases, with 8 bases between them. CDR3 size: 13 residues. Germline V gene lookup returns CDR1 SQVTM and CDR2 ANQGSEA. CDR3 in amino acids: CSVELGYQETQYF. The CDR3 region has the DNA TGCAGCGTTGAGCTCGGGTACCAAGAGACCCAGTACTTC.

This chain uses TRBV9 with TRBJ2-7, with 7 bases aligning to TRBD2. The CDR3 contains 15 residues. Germline V gives CDR1 SGDLS, CDR2 YYNGEE. Unmatched junction bases numbered 6, after V lost 0 bases and J lost 3 bases. The CDR3 loop is CASSVEGSGYYEQYF. The CDR3 DNA sequence: TGTGCCAGCAGCGTAGAGGGTAGCGGGTACTACGAGCAGTACTTC.

CDR3 sequence reads: CASTTGTSGSHSPLHF. CDR3 nucleotides: TGCGCCAGCACCACCGGGACCTCCGGATCGCATTCACCCCTCCACTTT. The chain uses TRBV4-1 and TRBJ1-6, with D possibly matching TRBD1 (5 bases). V lost 7 bases and J lost 8, with 21 bases in between. Germline CDR1 MGHRA, CDR2 YSYEKL. The CDR3 has 16 amino acids.

V is TRBV27 and J is TRBJ2-1; 8 nucleotides match TRBD2. Trimming took 5 bases from V and 8 from J; bases not matched to a gene: 8. Germline CDR1 and CDR2: MNHEY and SMNVEV (reference sequence). CDR3 length: 14 amino acids. The CDR3 protein is CASSPWTSKDEQFF. DNA of the CDR3: TGTGCCAGCAGTCCCTGGACTAGCAAGGATGAGCAGTTCTTC.

This chain links TRBV7-2 with TRBJ1-1, with unresolved D. CDR3 length: 15 residues. Germline values: CDR1 SGHTA, CDR2 FQGNSA. V shed 0 bases and J shed 2 bases, with 10 bases lying between them. CDR3 DNA sequence: TGTGCCAGCAGCTTAGCGCGCCAGATCAACACTGAAGCTTTCTTT. It is translated as CASSLARQINTEAFF.

The chain is built from TRBV25-1 and TRBJ2-7; D might be TRBD2 (5 bases). The CDR3 contains 17 residues. With 10 bases removed from V and 2 bases from J, the gap between germline ends came to 27 bases. Germline V gives CDR1 MGHDK, CDR2 SYGVNS. CDR3 sequence (DNA): TGTGCCACCGTCATCACGATACAGTTCGGAGGCACCTACGAGCAGTACTTC. Protein product: CATVITIQFGGTYEQYF.

The V call is TRBV7-9, the J call TRBJ2-4; TRBD2 aligns across 8 bases. Germline values: CDR1 SEHNR, CDR2 FQNEAQ (reference sequence). This CDR3 is built from 16 residues. After removal of 1 base from V and 8 bases from J, the junction contained 10 bases not matched to a gene. The CDR3 coding sequence is TGTGCCAGCAGCTTAGAAAAGGGACTAGTGCACGACATTCAGTACTTC. It encodes CASSLEKGLVHDIQYF.

The V gene is TRBV19, the J gene TRBJ2-2; D possibly uses TRBD1 or TRBD2 (5 bases each). Trimming left V 3 bases short and J 10 bases short, with 9 bases between. Germline values: CDR1 LNHDA, CDR2 SQIVND (reference sequence). This CDR3 has 12 amino acids. In nucleotides, the CDR3 is TGTGCCAGTAGTATCGGGGCCGTGGAGCTGTTTTTT. Its translation is CASSIGAVELFF.

The chain has TRBV9 and TRBJ1-2, with TRBD1 matching over 11 bases. Per the germline V gene, CDR1 is SGDLS and CDR2 is YYNGEE. Trimming removed 5 bases from V and 3 bases from J; junction bases left unmatched: 9. CDR3 size: 16 residues. The CDR3 DNA is TGTGCCAGCAGGGGTGGAGGACAGGGGGCTCACTATGGCTACACCTTC. This translates into CASRGGGQGAHYGYTF.

Notes on this clone: The identical CDR3 is also encoded by other nucleotide sequences in the sample. The V call is TRBV27, the J call TRBJ1-5; unclear D gene. V lost 2 bases, J lost 3 bases, and 8 bases lay in between. Germline CDR1 and CDR2: MNHEY and SMNVEV (reference sequence). The CDR3 loop spans 14 amino acids. The CDR3 reads CASSLTGSNQPQHF. The CDR3 DNA sequence: TGTGCCAGCAGTTTAACGGGGTCCAATCAGCCCCAGCATTTT.

The rearrangement joins TRBV5-1 to TRBJ2-7; 11 bases are a match to TRBD1. The CDR3 contains 15 residues. V dropped 4 bases and J dropped 3; count of bases not matched to a gene: 6. Germline V lookup: CDR1 SGHRS, CDR2 YFSETQ. The CDR3 spells CASSPPDRGLYEQYF. CDR3 bases: TGCGCCAGCAGCCCGCCGGACAGGGGGCTCTACGAGCAGTACTTC.

The chain carries TRBV5-1 and TRBJ2-1, with 12 bases identical to TRBD2. This CDR3 has 17 amino acids. With V trimmed by 4 bases and J by 5 bases, 10 bases remained unmatched. The germline gives CDR1 SGHRS, CDR2 YFSETQ. The DNA for the CDR3 is TGCGCCAGCAGCCCGATGACTAGCGGGAGAGGGGACAATGAGCAGTTCTTC. This encodes CASSPMTSGRGDNEQFF.

The chain combines TRBV6-1 with TRBJ1-2, with TRBD1 identical over 9 bases. Germline V CDR1 and CDR2: MNHNS, SASEGT. V was pared by 5 bases and J by 6 bases, with 7 bases of the junction left unmatched. This CDR3 spans 14 amino acids. In DNA form, the CDR3 reads TGTGCCAGCAGTAACGGACAGGGGTGGAATGGCTACACCTTC. Its protein is CASSNGQGWNGYTF.

The genes are TRBV7-2 and TRBJ2-1; 7 nucleotides match TRBD2. CDR1 is SGHTA, CDR2 FQGNSA, per germline. V shed 1 base, J shed 0 bases, and the junction held 3 bases outside the gene matches. CDR3 length: 16 amino acids. For the CDR3, the DNA is TGTGCCAGCAGCTTAGAAGGGGAGGGCTCCTACAATGAGCAGTTCTTC. Amino acid sequence: CASSLEGEGSYNEQFF. Variable domain in full (rest from reference TRBV7-2 and TRBJ2-1): GAGVSQSPSNKVTEKGKDVELRCDPISGHTALYWYRQSLGQGLEFLIYFQGNSAPDKSGLPSDRFSAERTGGSVSTLTIQRTQQEDSAVYLCASSLEGEGSYNEQFFGPGTRLTVL.

The gene calls are TRBV7-8 and TRBJ2-5; 7 nucleotides match TRBD2. Trimming cost V 5 bases and J 1 base; bases outside gene matches: 10. This CDR3 spans 16 amino acids. Germline V gene data show CDR1 as SGHVS and CDR2 as FQNEAQ. The CDR3 coding sequence is TGTGCCAGCAGCCTACCGGGACTATATACCCAAGAGACCCAGTACTTC. This sequence encodes CASSLPGLYTQETQYF.

The genes are TRBV15 and TRBJ1-1, with 7 bases lining up with TRBD1. The CDR3 is made up of 14 amino acids. Trimming removed 5 bases from V and 3 bases from J; junction bases left unmatched: 6. Germline CDR1 reads LNHNV; CDR2 reads YYDKDF (reference sequence). This CDR3 reads CATSPTGLDTEAFF. For the CDR3, the DNA is TGTGCCACCAGCCCGACAGGGCTCGACACTGAAGCTTTCTTT.

The V gene is TRBV5-1, the J gene TRBJ2-1; D is perhaps TRBD1 (5 bases). Trimming shortened V by 3 bases and J by 6 bases, and 10 bases separated the two germline ends. Per germline, CDR1 SGHRS and CDR2 YFSETQ. CDR3 length: 13 amino acids. Here the CDR3 DNA reads TGCGCCAGCAGCTCCAGGGTGTCCAATGAGCAGTTCTTC. Residues: CASSSRVSNEQFF.

This chain uses TRBV27 with TRBJ2-7, with 8 positions matching TRBD2. There are 13 residues in the CDR3. The V and J ends lost 6 bases and 6 bases, in that order; junction bases with no gene match: 7. The germline gives CDR1 MNHEY, CDR2 SMNVEV (reference sequence). CDR3 residues: CASSPGGPAEQYF. CDR3 in DNA: TGTGCCAGCAGCCCGGGAGGGCCGGCCGAGCAGTACTTC.

For this clone: Distinct nucleotide sequences in the sample also encode this CDR3. The CDR3 DNA is TGTGCCAGCAGCCAGCCGGGACAGGGGTACGAGCAGTACTTC. It specifies CASSQPGQGYEQYF. This chain links TRBV7-9 with TRBJ2-7, with 10 bases identical to TRBD1. The CDR3 has 14 amino acids. V was pared by 5 bases and J by 4 bases, with 5 bases of the junction left unmatched. Per the germline V gene, CDR1 is SEHNR and CDR2 is FQNEAQ (reference sequence).

This chain connects TRBV6-6 to TRBJ2-7; D remains ambiguous. The CDR3 spans 13 residues. The germline V gene encodes CDR1 MNHNY and CDR2 SVGAGI (reference sequence). Trimming stripped 4 bases from V and 2 bases from J, with 9 bases between. CDR3 DNA sequence: TGTGCCAGCAGTTCCTGGTCCCCCTACGAGCAGTACTTC. As protein: CASSSWSPYEQYF.

This clone was seen a single time. V and J are TRBV9 and TRBJ2-3; D is undetermined. The CDR3 has 14 amino acids. From germline, CDR1 is SGDLS and CDR2 YYNGEE. The V and J ends lost 1 base and 1 base respectively, with 7 bases between them. The CDR3 nucleotides read TGTGCCAGCAGCGTAAAGGGTGGCACAGATACGCAGTATTTT. It yields the protein CASSVKGGTDTQYF.

The chain links TRBV19 to TRBJ2-2, with D uncertain. Germline V gene lookup returns CDR1 LNHDA and CDR2 SQIVND (reference sequence). Between the trimmed V and J ends, which lost 3 bases and 7 bases, there was a span of 9 bases. The CDR3 has 13 residues. The CDR3 region is CASSIGVVGELFF. As DNA, the CDR3 is TGTGCCAGTAGTATTGGGGTGGTCGGGGAGCTGTTTTTT.

The sample holds one count of this clone. This chain joins TRBV4-3 and TRBJ2-7; TRBD2 might be the D (6 bases). Germline V gene lookup returns CDR1 LGHNA and CDR2 YSLEER. The ends were cut back, 1 base at V and 0 bases at J, with 13 bases in the middle. The length of the CDR3 is 16 residues. The CDR3 DNA follows: TGCGCCAGCAGCCAAGGAGTTGGAGGGAGCTCCTACGAGCAGTACTTC. It translates to CASSQGVGGSSYEQYF.

The genes are TRBV7-2 and TRBJ2-1, with unresolved D. The CDR3 has 12 amino acids. Germline loops: CDR1 SGHTA, CDR2 FQGNSA. The ends were cut back, 3 bases at V and 7 bases at J, with 7 bases in the middle. DNA for the CDR3: TGTGCCAGCAGCTTTGGGGTGAATGAGCAGTTCTTC. Protein: CASSFGVNEQFF.

The rearrangement links TRBV13 to TRBJ2-7; 8 bases map to TRBD2. The CDR3 is 15 residues long. Germline V gives CDR1 PRHDT, CDR2 FYEKMQ (reference sequence). V shed 5 bases and J 6 bases; nucleotides not matched to a gene: 12. CDR3 sequence reads: CASSLPGTSPIEQYF. DNA for the CDR3: TGTGCCAGCAGCCTCCCCGGGACTAGTCCCATCGAGCAGTACTTC.